These 17 T cell receptor beta chains came from one sample sequenced in a study of T cells in Graves' hyperthyroidism and ophthalmopathy. It was RNA transcripts that yielded the amplified TCR beta CDR3 regions. The HTBI set primed first-round TCR CDR3 RT-PCR. TCRdb redid the calling of the multiplex PCR reads with MiXCR, one entry per CDR3 protein. The sample gives around 300,000 distinct CDR3 sequences, roughly 13% of which show up once; under 30% is in the top ten. Sequencing used blood. The receptor source for this set is a woman aged 25 to 45 with Graves' hyperthyroidism.

This clonotype was detected many times. V usage is TRBV20-1 and J usage is TRBJ2-7; TRBD2 matches 8 bases. This CDR3 has 13 residues. Trimming removed 5 bases from V and 5 bases from J; junction bases left unmatched: 8. Germline CDR1 reads DFQATT; CDR2 reads SNEGSKA (reference sequence). Here the CDR3 reads CSARTGGAHEQYF. The CDR3 DNA sequence: TGCAGTGCTCGGACCGGGGGGGCGCACGAGCAGTACTTC.

There are a few counts of this clonotype. The chain couples TRBV6-1 to TRBJ1-5; TRBD1 might be the D (5 bases). The CDR3 is 13 residues long. Between the trimmed V and J ends, which lost 4 bases and 5 bases, there was a span of 9 bases. Germline lookup yields CDR1 MNHNS and CDR2 SASEGT. CDR3 loop: CASSGGDYQPQHF. DNA for the CDR3: TGTGCCAGCAGTGGGGGGGACTATCAGCCCCAGCATTTT.

This clonotype appeared a few times. The chain uses TRBV5-5 and TRBJ2-7; possible D gene TRBD2, 6 bases. Trimming took 3 bases from V and 3 from J, leaving 16 bases between them. This CDR3 contains 15 residues. Germline lookup yields CDR1 SGHKS and CDR2 YYEKEE (reference sequence). CDR3 protein: CASSYLGEEFYEQYF. CDR3 sequence (DNA): TGTGCCAGCAGCTACCTGGGGGAGGAGTTCTACGAGCAGTACTTC.

This clonotype was observed many times. The chain uses TRBV20-1 and TRBJ2-7; D might be TRBD1 (6 bases). Trimming pared 5 bases from V and 3 bases from J, leaving 17 bases between. Per germline, CDR1 DFQATT and CDR2 SNEGSKA (reference sequence). The CDR3 loop spans 14 amino acids. The CDR3 DNA is TGCAGTGCTTTTTCCGCCACAGGGCTCTACGAGCAGTACTTC. Residues: CSAFSATGLYEQYF.

This clonotype was recorded only once. This chain uses TRBV20-1 with TRBJ2-7; perhaps TRBD1 as D (6 bases). The CDR3 loop spans 14 amino acids. V lost 4 bases and J 0 bases, leaving 13 bases between the germline ends. The germline gives CDR1 DFQATT, CDR2 SNEGSKA (reference sequence). The CDR3 is CSATGTPSSYEQYF. DNA for the CDR3: TGCAGTGCTACCGGGACACCAAGCTCCTACGAGCAGTACTTC.

In the case of this clonotype: The CDR3 does not close with the conserved phenylalanine or tryptophan, likely indicating a read error. The chain has TRBV18 and TRBJ2-5; no reliable D call. Per the germline V gene, CDR1 is KGHSH and CDR2 is LQKENI. Trimming took 6 bases from V and 4 from J, leaving 9 bases between them. CDR3 size: 12 residues. The CDR3 DNA sequence: TGTGCCAGCTCCGACACCTTAGAGACCCAGTACCTC. Its protein is CASSDTLETQYL.

This clonotype was seen repeatedly, ten times or more. The V call is TRBV2, the J call TRBJ1-2; 7 nucleotides line up with TRBD1. V shed 8 bases and J 3 bases; nucleotides not matched to a gene: 6. Germline values: CDR1 SNHLY, CDR2 FYNNEI. The CDR3 is 13 amino acids. In DNA form, the CDR3 reads TGTGCCAGCCATGTCACAGGGGACTATGGCTACACCTTC. Amino acids: CASHVTGDYGYTF.

The chain recombines TRBV9 with TRBJ2-5; 13 nucleotides match TRBD2. In germline, CDR1 is SGDLS, CDR2 YYNGEE. The CDR3 is made up of 17 amino acids. J lost 5 bases, V lost 2 bases, and 9 bases had no gene match. This CDR3 is CASSVGTSGTKGETQYF. DNA of the CDR3: TGTGCCAGCAGCGTGGGGACTAGCGGGACGAAAGGGGAGACCCAGTACTTC. The entire variable domain, with the rest obtained from reference TRBV9 and TRBJ2-5, is as follows: DSGVTQTPKHLITATGQRVTLRCSPRSGDLSVYWYQQSLDQGLQFLIQYYNGEERAKGNILERFSAQQFPDLHSELNLSSLELGDSALYFCASSVGTSGTKGETQYFGPGTRLLVL.

This clonotype has a handful of counts. The V and J genes are TRBV6-1 and TRBJ1-6; no clear D. V lost 5 bases and J lost 8, with 13 bases in between. This CDR3 is 14 amino acids long. In germline, CDR1 is MNHNS, CDR2 SASEGT. The CDR3 bases are TGTGCCAGCAGTCCGCGTGGCGGGTATTCACCCCTCCACTTT. The encoded protein is CASSPRGGYSPLHF.

Notes on this clonotype: One end of the junction is discordant with germline, which a read error may explain. The chain links TRBV6-1 to TRBJ2-7; the match to TRBD2 covers 7 bases. Germline lookup yields CDR1 MNHNS and CDR2 SASEGT. This CDR3 has 15 amino acids. CDR3 amino acids: CASSQAGLPTEEQYF. CDR3 bases: TGTGCCAGCAGTCAAGCGGGGCTTCCTACGGAGGAGCAGTACTTC.

With respect to this clonotype: Germline is not matched at one junction end, which may reflect a read error. This chain joins TRBV24-1 and TRBJ2-1; 9 nucleotides line up with TRBD2. Germline CDR1 KGHDR, CDR2 SFDVKD. The CDR3 has 15 amino acids. The CDR3: CATSVAGGPYDEQFF. The CDR3 coding sequence is TGTGCCACCAGTGTGGCGGGAGGGCCCTACGATGAGCAGTTCTTC.

This clonotype was recorded at least ten times. The rearrangement joins TRBV12-3 or TRBV12-4 to TRBJ2-7, with D possibly called TRBD1 or TRBD2 (5 bases each). Between the trimmed V and J ends, which lost 6 bases and 2 bases, there was a span of 17 bases. This CDR3 region has 15 residues. The CDR3 loop is CASSSVRGHPYEQYF. The CDR3 nucleotides are TGTGCCAGCAGCTCAGTTCGGGGCCATCCCTACGAGCAGTACTTC.

This clonotype was seen repeatedly, ten times or more. This rearrangement joins TRBV12-3 or TRBV12-4 to TRBJ2-3, with 8 bases matching TRBD2. The junction had 9 bases not matched to a gene; V was cut back by 3 bases and J by 4 bases. This CDR3 contains 16 residues. DNA of the CDR3: TGTGCCAGCAGTTTCCCAGGGAGCGGGAGCGCAGATACGCAGTATTTT. Translation gives CASSFPGSGSADTQYF.

This clonotype came up many times. The V and J genes are TRBV11-2 and TRBJ2-2; 13 bases match TRBD2. V was clipped by 4 bases and J by 7 bases; unmatched bases: 6. This CDR3 has 16 residues. The germline CDR1 and CDR2 sequences are SGHAT and FQNNGV. The chain's CDR3 is CASSWGTSGNGGELFF. The CDR3 DNA reads as TGTGCCAGCAGCTGGGGGACTAGCGGGAACGGCGGGGAGCTGTTTTTT.

Points on this clonotype: This clone may be a read error of a much larger clone one base away. This chain connects TRBV7-2 to TRBJ1-4; 7 bases fit TRBD1. Germline V gene data show CDR1 as SGHTA and CDR2 as FQGNSA. The CDR3 runs 14 residues. The CDR3 reads CASSLGQGGEKLLF. CDR3 DNA: TGTGCCAGCAGCTTAGGACAGGGCGGGGAAAAACTGCTTTTT.

This clonotype was seen ten or more times. This chain uses TRBV3-1 with TRBJ2-1; D gene ambiguous. Germline V CDR1 and CDR2: LGHDT, YNNKEL (reference sequence). Between the trimmed V and J ends, which lost 4 bases and 4 bases, there was a span of 14 bases. There are 15 residues in the CDR3. The CDR3 DNA is TGTGCCAGCAGCCCTCGGACGCTGGGGTACAATGAGCAGTTCTTC. This gives the protein CASSPRTLGYNEQFF.

This clonotype came up many times. The V gene is TRBV28, the J gene TRBJ2-7, with a weak D call TRBD2 (6 bases). This CDR3 is built from 17 residues. The germline V and J ends were trimmed by 5 bases and 2 bases, with 22 bases remaining between them. Germline loops: CDR1 MDHEN, CDR2 SYDVKM. The CDR3 nucleotides are TGTGCCAGCAGTCTACGGGGGACCGGGGTTAGGGCCTACGAGCAGTACTTC. Its protein is CASSLRGTGVRAYEQYF.